This TCR beta chain was identified during a study of a mutant IDH1 vaccine in newly diagnosed glioma. TCRdb keeps only in-frame clones here, not all; method: immunoSEQ multiplex PCR. In the table there are more than 35,000 clones, roughly 70% of which are singletons. Time point in this sample: week 47, end of study. Each dose delivered 300 ug of mutant IDH1 20-mer peptide subcutaneously with imiquimod. The V gene lost 5 bases and the J gene lost 8 bases, with 15 bases spanning the gap. This CDR3 comprises 13 residues. In germline, CDR1 is MNHEY, CDR2 SMNVEV (reference sequence). A note on this clone: Its target is unknown.

This chain links TRBV27 with TRBJ1-2, with D unclear. Source: PBMCs, taken from a glioma patient whose treatment included an IDH1 peptide vaccine. The receptor was derived from a man aged 35 to 55 with glioma. CDR3 loop: CASSPHGSGGYTF. Here the CDR3 DNA reads TGTGCCAGCAGTCCCCACGGGTCGGGAGGCTACACCTTC.